The clone carrying this T cell receptor (beta chain) was counted between two and nine times. Antigen: not known. These data originate in a study of T-cell memory formation after mild COVID-19. Whole-study findings and limits: There was a balanced CD4/CD8 profile in clones contracting day 15 to 85, and later expanders leaned CD4+.

Each CDR3 protein gets one entry after TCRdb re-called the 5' RACE reads with MiXCR. The sample records approximately 52,000 distinct CDR3 sequences, 9.3% being singletons. The CDR3 is 14 amino acids. Germline CDR1 reads SGHRS; CDR2 reads YFSETQ. V gave up 0 bases and J gave up 2 bases, with 9 bases separating them. The clonotype was recovered from an adult woman who had mild COVID-19 (a few samples of this study predate the infection). Cell type and time point are not known. The chain uses TRBV5-1 and TRBJ2-7; maybe TRBD1 (6 bases). The sample was PBMCs or a T cell subset sorted from them (not recorded which). The CDR3 is CASSLAPGAYEQYF. CDR3 nucleotides: TGCGCCAGCAGCTTGGCCCCAGGGGCCTACGAGCAGTACTTC.